Each of the 26 T cell receptor beta chains below was sequenced from the same sample in a study of immune evolution from preneoplasia to lung adenocarcinoma. Only in-frame clones appear in the TCRdb table, and some are missing; sequencing was by immunoSEQ multiplex PCR. The table has approximately 6,800 clones, approximately 79% seen once. The source material was FFPE adjacent normal lung tissue. These receptors were taken from a person aged 65-85 years with lung adenocarcinoma.

The V gene is TRBV28, the J gene TRBJ1-5, with D unclear. The CDR3 length is 13 residues. Germline lookup yields CDR1 MDHEN and CDR2 SYDVKM. V gave up 8 bases and J gave up 0 bases, with 8 bases separating them. The CDR3 DNA is TGTGCCAGCGTTCGCTATAGCAATCAGCCCCAGCATTTT. Translation: CASVRYSNQPQHF.

The rearrangement links TRBV28 to TRBJ1-2; D uncertain. Germline CDR1 and CDR2: MDHEN and SYDVKM. The V end was cut by 5 bases, the J end by 8 bases, with 18 bases between. This CDR3 spans 14 amino acids. The CDR3 loop is CASSILFSISGYTF. The CDR3 DNA reads as TGTGCCAGCAGTATCCTCTTCTCCATATCCGGCTACACCTTC.

This rearrangement joins TRBV18 to TRBJ2-1; D perhaps matches TRBD1 (5 bases). V lost 1 base to trimming and J lost 4 bases, with 17 bases between them. The germline V gene encodes CDR1 KGHSH and CDR2 LQKENI. This CDR3 comprises 17 residues. The CDR3 spells CASSPLAGQIGYNEQFF. The CDR3 DNA reads as TGTGCCAGCTCACCACTGGCAGGGCAGATCGGATACAATGAGCAGTTCTTC. Looking up the rest from reference TRBV18 and TRBJ2-1 gives the full variable domain: NAGVMQNPRHLVRRRGQEARLRCSPMKGHSHVYWYRQLPEEGLKFMVYLQKENIIDESGMPKERFSAEFPKEGPSILRIQQVVRGDSAAYFCASSPLAGQIGYNEQFFGPGTRLTVL.

The chain recombines TRBV30 with TRBJ1-6; no clear D gene. The germline V gene has CDR1 GTSNPN and CDR2 SVGIG (reference sequence). The V end lost 4 bases, the J end lost 4 bases, and 5 bases lay between the germline ends. This CDR3 has 12 amino acids. The CDR3 loop is CAWKVYNSPLHF. CDR3 in DNA: TGTGCCTGGAAGGTGTATAATTCACCCCTCCACTTT. The entire variable domain, with the rest obtained from reference TRBV30 and TRBJ1-6, is as follows: SQTIHQWPATLVQPVGSPLSLECTVEGTSNPNLYWYRQAAGRGLQLLFYSVGIGQISSEVPQNLSASRPQDRQFILSSKKLLLSDSGFYLCAWKVYNSPLHFGNGTRLTVT.

CDR3 nucleotides: TGTGCCAGCAGTTACGCCTCAACAGGGGATACTGAAGCTTTCTTT. This translates into CASSYASTGDTEAFF. The V call is TRBV6-5, the J call TRBJ1-1; 7 bases agree with TRBD1. The CDR3 sequence is 15 residues long. V gave up 2 bases and J gave up 5 bases; unmatched junction bases: 8. Germline CDR1 is MNHEY and CDR2 is SVGAGI.

The CDR3, as DNA: TGTGCCAGCAGCTTAAGGGAGGGGGGAGAGACCCAGTACTTC. Protein sequence: CASSLREGGETQYF. The rearrangement uses TRBV7-9 and TRBJ2-5; D may be TRBD2 (7 bases). The germline V gene has CDR1 SEHNR and CDR2 FQNEAQ (reference sequence). The CDR3 runs 14 residues. V was pared by 2 bases and J by 4 bases, with 11 bases between.

Only a few counts were recorded for this clone. V gene TRBV7-8 combines with J gene TRBJ2-7; D is perhaps TRBD1 or TRBD2 (5 bases each). Trimming removed 3 bases from V and 3 bases from J, with 6 bases in between. The CDR3 loop spans 12 amino acids. Germline lookup yields CDR1 SGHVS and CDR2 FQNEAQ. Here the CDR3 reads CASSLGVYEQYF. CDR3 sequence (DNA): TGTGCCAGCAGCTTGGGGGTCTACGAGCAGTACTTC.

This chain links TRBV10-1 with TRBJ1-6; no reliable D call. Germline V gene data show CDR1 as WNHNN and CDR2 as SYGVQD (reference sequence). This CDR3 comprises 13 residues. V was clipped by 0 bases and J by 9 bases, with 6 bases between them. Written as DNA, the CDR3 is TGCGCCAGCAGTGAGTCCGAAAGTTCACCCCTCCACTTT. This gives the protein CASSESESSPLHF.

V gene TRBV20-1 combines with J gene TRBJ2-7; D remains ambiguous. Germline loops: CDR1 DFQATT, CDR2 SNEGSKA (reference sequence). V lost 1 base, J lost 3 bases, and 4 bases lay in between. This CDR3 region has 11 residues. DNA for the CDR3: TGCAGTGCTAGAGGGGACTACGAGCAGTACTTC. This codes for CSARGDYEQYF.

This chain connects TRBV28 to TRBJ2-7; D might be TRBD2 (6 bases). V lost 3 bases and J lost 0, with 18 bases in between. The CDR3 sequence is 17 residues long. Germline loops: CDR1 MDHEN, CDR2 SYDVKM. The CDR3 reads CASSLAAVGGASYEQYF. In DNA form, the CDR3 reads TGTGCCAGCAGTTTGGCCGCCGTGGGCGGGGCCTCCTACGAGCAGTACTTC.

This rearrangement joins TRBV15 to TRBJ2-1; no reliable D call. The CDR3 has 15 amino acids. Germline CDR1 LNHNV, CDR2 YYDKDF (reference sequence). V lost 0 bases, J lost 5 bases, and 11 bases lay in between. The CDR3 DNA follows: TGTGCCACCAGCAGAGAGGCGCAAGTCGACAATGAGCAGTTCTTC. Translated, it gives CATSREAQVDNEQFF.

CDR3 bases: TGTGCCTGGAGTGTCAAAAGGGGCAATGAGCAGTTCTTC. Translation gives CAWSVKRGNEQFF. The chain recombines TRBV30 with TRBJ2-1, with a possible D match to TRBD1 (5 bases). V lost 0 bases to trimming and J lost 6 bases, with 9 bases between them. Germline-derived CDR1 and CDR2 are GTSNPN and SVGIG (reference sequence). CDR3 size: 13 residues.

This clone showed up just a few times. The CDR3 reads CASSPEYGNQPQHF. Written as DNA, the CDR3 is TGTGCCAGCTCACCGGAATATGGCAATCAGCCCCAGCATTTT. The chain is built from TRBV18 and TRBJ1-5; D gene ambiguous. Per the germline V gene, CDR1 is KGHSH and CDR2 is LQKENI. V was pared by 3 bases and J by 2 bases, with 8 bases between. The CDR3 is 14 residues long. The full variable domain, its missing parts supplied by reference TRBV18 and TRBJ1-5, is NAGVMQNPRHLVRRRGQEARLRCSPMKGHSHVYWYRQLPEEGLKFMVYLQKENIIDESGMPKERFSAEFPKEGPSILRIQQVVRGDSAAYFCASSPEYGNQPQHFGDGTRLSIL.

This clone appeared once. The chain uses TRBV5-1 and TRBJ2-1; 7 bases fit TRBD1. Trimming took 1 base from V and 2 from J; bases not matched to a gene: 9. The CDR3 runs 17 residues. From germline, CDR1 is SGHRS and CDR2 YFSETQ. The chain's CDR3 is CASSLSTRGQAYNEQFF. CDR3 bases: TGCGCCAGCAGCTTGTCCACTAGGGGGCAGGCCTACAATGAGCAGTTCTTC.

The rearrangement links TRBV7-3 to TRBJ2-1; D might be TRBD2 (8 bases). The CDR3 is made up of 15 amino acids. The germline V gene has CDR1 SGHTA and CDR2 FQGTGA. Between the trimmed V and J ends, which lost 4 bases and 6 bases, there was a span of 16 bases. The CDR3 here is CASSSGGAGGNEQFF. Written as DNA, the CDR3 is TGTGCCAGCAGCTCCGGGGGGGCAGGGGGCAATGAGCAGTTCTTC.

V and J are TRBV28 and TRBJ1-4; the D is unclear. V gave up 8 bases and J gave up 8 bases, with 12 bases separating them. Germline-derived CDR1 and CDR2 are MDHEN and SYDVKM. This CDR3 comprises 12 residues. The CDR3, as DNA: TGTGCCAGCGCGGGCGGGAAAGAAAAACTGTTTTTT. Translation: CASAGGKEKLFF.

Only a few counts were recorded for this clone. The chain uses TRBV4-1 and TRBJ2-7; D remains unclear. The CDR3 is 14 amino acids. V gave up 1 base and J gave up 2 bases, with 9 bases separating them. Germline V CDR1 and CDR2: MGHRA, YSYEKL. The CDR3 DNA reads as TGCGCCAGCAGCCAAGCACTGACAACCTACGAGCAGTACTTC. Amino acids: CASSQALTTYEQYF.

This chain links TRBV18 with TRBJ1-1; D not resolved. Germline lookup yields CDR1 KGHSH and CDR2 LQKENI. The CDR3 totals 12 residues. V shed 2 bases and J shed 6 bases, with 7 bases lying between them. The CDR3 is CASSPRGPEAFF. The CDR3 nucleotides read TGTGCCAGCTCACCAAGAGGTCCTGAAGCTTTCTTT.

The chain recombines TRBV5-5 with TRBJ2-1, with TRBD2 identical over 9 bases. CDR1 and CDR2 from the germline V gene are SGHKS and YYEKEE (reference sequence). The CDR3 loop spans 15 amino acids. Trimming cost V 1 base and J 4 bases; bases outside gene matches: 3. CDR3 loop: CASSLLAGDYNEQFF. In DNA, the CDR3 is TGTGCCAGCAGCTTGTTAGCGGGGGATTACAATGAGCAGTTCTTC.

This clone has only one observation. Here the CDR3 DNA reads TGTGCCAGCAGCCAGGGTACTAGCGGGGGGGCGTGGGGAGAGACCCAGTACTTC. It specifies CASSQGTSGGAWGETQYF. The genes are TRBV4-2 and TRBJ2-5, with 13 bases fitting TRBD2. The length of the CDR3 is 18 residues. V shed 3 bases and J 4 bases; nucleotides not matched to a gene: 11. Germline CDR1 LGHNA, CDR2 YNFKEQ.

The genes are TRBV9 and TRBJ1-2, with D maybe TRBD1 (5 bases). V was shortened by 0 bases and J by 2 bases, with 8 bases between the two germline ends. The CDR3 loop spans 14 amino acids. Per germline, CDR1 SGDLS and CDR2 YYNGEE. The CDR3 loop reads CASSVDRGNYGYTF. The CDR3 DNA sequence: TGTGCCAGCAGCGTAGATCGGGGGAACTATGGCTACACCTTC.

The chain combines TRBV18 with TRBJ1-6, with D possibly matching TRBD1 (6 bases). Germline V gene lookup returns CDR1 KGHSH and CDR2 LQKENI. This CDR3 region has 15 residues. Deletions cut 2 bases from V and 7 bases from J, with 12 bases between. The CDR3: CASSPIGDTNSPLHF. The CDR3 bases are TGTGCCAGCTCACCAATAGGGGACACCAATTCACCCCTCCACTTT.

The V and J genes are TRBV7-3 and TRBJ2-1, with 8 bases identical to TRBD2. Unmatched junction bases numbered 7, after V lost 2 bases and J lost 7 bases. The CDR3 loop spans 15 amino acids. Germline V lookup: CDR1 SGHTA, CDR2 FQGTGA. In DNA form, the CDR3 reads TGTGCCAGCAGCTTATTCGGGGGGGCCATGAATGAGCAGTTCTTC. Its translation is CASSLFGGAMNEQFF. Combining the CDR3 with reference TRBV7-3 and TRBJ2-1 gives the whole variable domain GAGVSQTPSNKVTEKGKYVELRCDPISGHTALYWYRQSLGQGPEFLIYFQGTGAADDSGLPNDRFFAVRPEGSVSTLKIQRTERGDSAVYLCASSLFGGAMNEQFFGPGTRLTVL.

The V gene is TRBV5-1, the J gene TRBJ1-6; 7 bases are a match to TRBD1. The CDR3 runs 14 residues. The V gene end was trimmed by 4 bases and the J gene end by 14 bases; junction bases not matched to a gene: 12. Per germline, CDR1 SGHRS and CDR2 YFSETQ. CDR3 amino acids: CASSEEPGTVALHF. For the CDR3, the DNA is TGCGCCAGCAGCGAGGAACCAGGGACAGTGGCCCTCCACTTT. Looking up the rest from reference TRBV5-1 and TRBJ1-6 gives the full variable domain: KAGVTQTPRYLIKTRGQQVTLSCSPISGHRSVSWYQQTPGQGLQFLFEYFSETQRNKGNFPGRFSGRQFSNSRSEMNVSTLELGDSALYLCASSEEPGTVALHFGNGTRLTVT.

This clone was detected once. This chain connects TRBV11-3 to TRBJ1-2, with 8 bases aligning to TRBD1. The CDR3 loop spans 13 amino acids. Germline trimming cut 5 bases from V and 7 bases from J; bases unmatched to any gene: 6. From germline, CDR1 is SGHNT and CDR2 YENEEA. CDR3 in DNA: TGTGCCAGCAGCGTAACAGGGGGTGGTGGCTACACCTTC. It specifies CASSVTGGGGYTF. The full variable domain, rest sourced from reference TRBV11-3 and TRBJ1-2, is EAGVVQSPRYKIIEKKQPVAFWCNPISGHNTLYWYLQNLGQGPELLIRYENEEAVDDSQLPKDRFSAERLKGVDSTLKIQPAELGDSAVYLCASSVTGGGGYTFGSGTRLTVV.

The CDR3 loop is CASSLRTGNTEAFF. As DNA, the CDR3 is TGTGCCAGCAGCTTGCGGACAGGGAACACTGAAGCTTTCTTT. This sequence joins TRBV5-4 and TRBJ1-1; TRBD1 matches at 7 bases. This CDR3 spans 14 amino acids. Germline CDR1 and CDR2: SGHNT and YYREEE (reference sequence). V was pared by 1 base and J by 1 base, with 1 base of the junction left unmatched.